The 27 T cell receptor beta chains below come from one sample, sequenced in a study of regulatory T cells in long-lasting Graves disease. Sequencing libraries for TCR beta were prepared with iRepertoire HTBI primers and Arm-PCR of CDR3 regions. TCRdb redid the calling of the multiplex PCR reads with MiXCR, one entry per CDR3 protein. In the table there are about 440,000 distinct CDR3 sequences, just under 15% of which are singletons. Time point reported: newly diagnosed GD, antithyroid drugs for less than 3 months. RNA from PBMCs was the source of the TCR library. This sample was shared with a second study, whose subject was T cells in Graves' hyperthyroidism and ophthalmopathy.

The input for sequencing was peripheral blood mononuclear cells (PBMCs), taken at new diagnosis, from a patient treated with antithyroid drugs. The receptors shown here come from a woman under 40 with Graves disease.

Remarks on this clonotype: A much larger clonotype is one base distant, so this may be a read error. The V call is TRBV11-1, the J call TRBJ2-1; TRBD2 might be the D (7 bases). With the DNA end fitting TRBJ2-7 better, the J assignment may be wrong. Germline loops: CDR1 SGHAT, CDR2 FQDESV (reference sequence). The length of the CDR3 is 16 residues. CDR3 nucleotides: TGCGCCAGCAGCCAGGACATAGTTCGTCGGGGGGCCGAGCAGTACTTC. Its translation: CASSQDIVRRGAEQYF.

Many counts were recorded for this clonotype. The chain is built from TRBV14 and TRBJ2-1; D uncertain. The V gene's germline CDR1 is SGHDN and CDR2 FVKESK. There are 12 residues in the CDR3. V lost 0 bases, J lost 6 bases, and 3 bases lay in between. The chain's CDR3 is CASSQDPNEQFF. The CDR3 DNA reads TGTGCCAGCAGCCAAGATCCCAATGAGCAGTTCTTC.

This clonotype was found a few times. This rearrangement joins TRBV19 to TRBJ1-5; the D is unclear. V lost 0 bases and J 7 bases, leaving 16 bases between the germline ends. The CDR3 loop spans 16 amino acids. The germline CDR1 and CDR2 sequences are LNHDA and SQIVND (reference sequence). CDR3: CASSIDLRPALQPQHF. The CDR3 nucleotides read TGTGCCAGTAGTATAGATCTCAGACCCGCCTTGCAGCCCCAGCATTTT.

The gene calls are TRBV29-1 and TRBJ1-4, with 8 bases matching TRBD1. Germline V gene lookup returns CDR1 SQVTM and CDR2 ANQGSEA. The CDR3 extends over 16 amino acids. The V segment lost 5 bases and the J segment 4 bases; nucleotides outside the gene matches: 12. The CDR3 is CSVRPRAGQGNEKLFF. Here the CDR3 DNA reads TGCAGCGTTCGCCCCCGTGCCGGACAGGGTAATGAAAAACTGTTTTTT.

The chain joins TRBV29-1 to TRBJ1-2; D remains unclear. Trimming shortened V by 4 bases and J by 4 bases, and 28 bases separated the two germline ends. The germline CDR1 and CDR2 sequences are SQVTM and ANQGSEA. The CDR3 sequence is 18 residues long. The CDR3 protein is CSVVHPRNRGLSFYGYTF. CDR3 in DNA: TGCAGCGTTGTCCACCCTCGGAACCGCGGTTTAAGTTTCTATGGCTACACCTTC.

J is TRBJ2-1 and V is TRBV19; 8 bases line up with TRBD1. Germline V CDR1 and CDR2: LNHDA, SQIVND (reference sequence). J was trimmed by 10 bases and V by 3 bases; bases with no gene match: 14. The CDR3 has 16 amino acids. The CDR3: CASSIRPRQGPLEQFF. The CDR3 region has the DNA TGTGCCAGTAGTATCCGCCCGCGACAGGGGCCATTGGAGCAGTTCTTC.

V is TRBV9 and J is TRBJ1-5, with TRBD1 identical over 11 bases. The germline gives CDR1 SGDLS, CDR2 YYNGEE. The CDR3 has 14 amino acids. The junction had 2 bases not matched to a gene; V was cut back by 4 bases and J by 5 bases. In DNA form, the CDR3 reads TGTGCCAGCAGCACGGGACAGGGGGATCAGCCCCAGCATTTT. This translates into CASSTGQGDQPQHF.

This clonotype showed up just a few times. The V and J genes are TRBV19 and TRBJ2-1; 7 nucleotides line up with TRBD2. In germline, CDR1 is LNHDA, CDR2 SQIVND (reference sequence). V shed 2 bases and J 1 base; nucleotides not matched to a gene: 11. CDR3 size: 18 residues. This CDR3 is CASSILSGKGGSYNEQFF. CDR3 nucleotide sequence: TGTGCCAGTAGTATACTGAGCGGGAAAGGAGGGTCCTACAATGAGCAGTTCTTC. The full variable domain, completed using reference TRBV19 and TRBJ2-1, is DGGITQSPKYLFRKEGQNVTLSCEQNLNHDAMYWYRQDPGQGLRLIYYSQIVNDFQKGDIAEGYSVSREKKESFPLTVTSAQKNPTAFYLCASSILSGKGGSYNEQFFGPGTRLTVL.

This clonotype was observed a handful of times. The chain combines TRBV6-1 with TRBJ2-3; D gene ambiguous. The V gene lost 2 bases and the J gene lost 2 bases, with 14 bases spanning the gap. The germline V gene encodes CDR1 MNHNS and CDR2 SASEGT. CDR3 size: 16 residues. This chain's CDR3 is CASSELASASTDTQYF. The DNA of the CDR3 is TGTGCCAGCAGTGAACTTGCTTCCGCATCCACAGATACGCAGTATTTT.

A few counts support this clonotype. V usage is TRBV6-5 and J usage is TRBJ2-2; 8 nucleotides align to TRBD1. V dropped 4 bases and J dropped 3; count of bases not matched to a gene: 1. There are 14 residues in the CDR3. The germline CDR1 and CDR2 sequences are MNHEY and SVGAGI. In nucleotides, the CDR3 is TGTGCCAGCAGTTGGACAGGGCACACCGGGGAGCTGTTTTTT. It specifies CASSWTGHTGELFF.

In this sample, this clonotype turned up a few times. J is TRBJ1-2 and V is TRBV7-8; D is unclear. The germline V and J ends were trimmed by 7 bases and 4 bases, with 13 bases remaining between them. Germline-derived CDR1 and CDR2 are SGHVS and FQNEAQ. There are 13 residues in the CDR3. The CDR3 loop is CASTPPVSYGYTF. CDR3 in DNA: TGTGCCAGCACACCTCCGGTCTCCTATGGCTACACCTTC.

This clonotype was recorded many times. The V call is TRBV24-1, the J call TRBJ2-7, with 10 positions matching TRBD1. Germline CDR1 reads KGHDR; CDR2 reads SFDVKD. The CDR3 spans 16 residues. V lost 2 bases and J lost 3; bases outside the gene matches: 6. The CDR3 coding sequence is TGTGCCACCAGTGATTCCCGGACAGGGGGGGGCTACGAGCAGTACTTC. Residues: CATSDSRTGGGYEQYF.

This clonotype was observed at least ten times. The genes are TRBV12-3 or TRBV12-4 and TRBJ1-5; 7 bases match TRBD1. The CDR3 is 17 amino acids. Trimming cost V 5 bases and J 0 bases; bases outside gene matches: 10. The CDR3, as DNA: TGTGCCAGCAGTATCCGGGACAGAGGGTATAGCAATCAGCCCCAGCATTTT. Translating gives CASSIRDRGYSNQPQHF.

This chain links TRBV7-6 with TRBJ2-7; possibly TRBD1 for D (8 bases). V was pared by 5 bases and J by 6 bases, with 20 bases between. CDR3 length equals 15 residues. Germline CDR1 reads SGHVS; CDR2 reads FNYEAQ. CDR3 sequence (DNA): TGTGCCAGCAGCCCGGGGGGTGCAGGGGGCGGCGAGCAGTACTTC. Residues: CASSPGGAGGGEQYF.

The table lists this clonotype with many counts. The chain uses TRBV4-1 and TRBJ2-7; 7 nucleotides match TRBD2. The CDR3 contains 16 residues. The germline gives CDR1 MGHRA, CDR2 YSYEKL. Unmatched junction bases numbered 12, after V lost 0 bases and J lost 7 bases. The CDR3: CASSQDRGLNSWEQYF. The DNA of the CDR3 is TGCGCCAGCAGCCAAGATCGGGGACTAAACTCCTGGGAGCAGTACTTC.

The V call is TRBV9, the J call TRBJ2-1; 7 nucleotides agree with TRBD1. The CDR3 has 13 amino acids. In germline, CDR1 is SGDLS, CDR2 YYNGEE. V was clipped by 3 bases and J by 10 bases; unmatched bases: 7. The CDR3 loop reads CASSAGTAYEQFF. The DNA for the CDR3 is TGTGCCAGCAGCGCCGGGACAGCTTACGAGCAGTTCTTC.

In this sample, this clonotype turned up a few times. This chain connects TRBV9 to TRBJ1-4; tentative D call: TRBD1 (5 bases). There are 15 residues in the CDR3. Germline values: CDR1 SGDLS, CDR2 YYNGEE. The V end was cut by 0 bases, the J end by 7 bases, with 13 bases between. CDR3 region: CASSVGGRGGEKLFF. In DNA form, the CDR3 reads TGTGCCAGCAGCGTAGGTGGGAGGGGAGGTGAAAAACTGTTTTTT.

This sequence joins TRBV7-2 and TRBJ1-1; 7 bases agree with TRBD1. In germline, CDR1 is SGHTA, CDR2 FQGNSA. V lost 0 bases and J lost 10; bases outside the gene matches: 8. CDR3 length: 14 amino acids. CDR3 sequence: CASSLAPTGNVAFF. DNA for the CDR3: TGTGCCAGCAGCTTAGCCCCGACAGGGAATGTAGCTTTCTTT. Drawing the rest from reference TRBV7-2 and TRBJ1-1, the complete variable domain is GAGVSQSPSNKVTEKGKDVELRCDPISGHTALYWYRQSLGQGLEFLIYFQGNSAPDKSGLPSDRFSAERTGGSVSTLTIQRTQQEDSAVYLCASSLAPTGNVAFFGQGTRLTVV.

This clonotype was found many times. The chain employs TRBV10-3 and TRBJ1-1, with unresolved D. The germline V and J ends were trimmed by 5 bases and 0 bases, with 10 bases remaining between them. This CDR3 spans 14 amino acids. Germline assignment: CDR1 ENHRY and CDR2 SYGVKD. CDR3 in DNA: TGTGCCATCAGTCCCGACAAGATGAACACTGAAGCTTTCTTT. Translation: CAISPDKMNTEAFF.

This clonotype was observed at least ten times. The V gene is TRBV3-1, the J gene TRBJ2-1; D perhaps matches TRBD1 (6 bases). Trimming stripped 4 bases from V and 10 bases from J, with 20 bases between. Germline values: CDR1 LGHDT, CDR2 YNNKEL (reference sequence). The CDR3 is 15 amino acids. The CDR3 DNA is TGTGCCAGCAGCCCCGGTTGGGAACAGGGACGGGAGCAGTTCTTC. This gives the protein CASSPGWEQGREQFF.

This clonotype was picked up many times. The V gene is TRBV2, the J gene TRBJ2-5; D remains ambiguous. The CDR3 sequence is 14 residues long. CDR1 is SNHLY and CDR2 is FYNNEI in the germline V gene. V was clipped by 10 bases and J by 5 bases, with 20 bases between them. CDR3 in DNA: TGTGCCACCCGACCCAGCGACCGCCCTGAGACCCAGTACTTC. Translated, it gives CATRPSDRPETQYF.

This clonotype has a count of ten or more. The chain combines TRBV20-1 with TRBJ2-7; perhaps TRBD1 as D (6 bases). The CDR3 sequence is 15 residues long. CDR1 DFQATT and CDR2 SNEGSKA come from the germline V gene (reference sequence). The germline V and J ends were trimmed by 6 bases and 2 bases, with 20 bases remaining between them. This CDR3 reads CSAPTTGQPTYEQYF. The CDR3 DNA sequence: TGCAGTGCCCCAACAACAGGACAGCCCACCTACGAGCAGTACTTC.

The gene calls are TRBV9 and TRBJ2-2; D possibly corresponds to TRBD2 (6 bases). The CDR3 is 16 residues long. The V gene lost 2 bases and the J gene lost 5 bases, with 16 bases spanning the gap. The germline V gene has CDR1 SGDLS and CDR2 YYNGEE. The DNA of the CDR3 is TGTGCCAGCAGCGTCACCCCCGGGCGGGGAACCGGGGAGCTGTTTTTT. Protein: CASSVTPGRGTGELFF.

Many counts were recorded for this clonotype. V usage is TRBV12-3 or TRBV12-4 and J usage is TRBJ1-6, with D perhaps matching TRBD1 (5 bases). V lost 7 bases and J lost 9, with 16 bases in between. The CDR3 covers 14 residues. CDR3 region: CASTQGTSVSPLHF. Here the CDR3 DNA reads TGTGCCAGCACCCAGGGCACCAGTGTTTCACCCCTCCACTTT.

Many counts were recorded for this clonotype. The chain employs TRBV30 and TRBJ2-3, with 8 bases lining up with TRBD2. CDR1 is GTSNPN and CDR2 is SVGIG in the germline V gene (reference sequence). With V trimmed by 4 bases and J by 2 bases, 5 bases remained unmatched. The CDR3 is made up of 14 amino acids. CDR3 sequence: CAWTLAGHTDTQYF. The CDR3 bases are TGTGCCTGGACTTTAGCGGGGCACACAGATACGCAGTATTTT.

With regard to this clonotype: A far bigger clonotype differs at one base, so this is likely a read error. The J gene is TRBJ2-7, the V gene TRBV11-2; TRBD1 matches at 7 bases. Germline assignment: CDR1 SGHAT and CDR2 FQNNGV. The CDR3 is 15 amino acids. V lost 1 base, J lost 7 bases, and 10 bases stayed unmatched. CDR3 region: CASSLGQGPYNEQYF. In nucleotides, the CDR3 is TGTGCCAGCAGCTTAGGACAGGGCCCATACAATGAGCAGTACTTC.

As to this clonotype: It may be a read error: a sequence one base away is much more abundant. The chain joins TRBV11-2 to TRBJ2-7; 9 bases align to TRBD1. Germline CDR1 SGHAT, CDR2 FQNNGV. The length of the CDR3 is 16 residues. V shed 5 bases, J shed 3 bases, and the junction held 11 bases outside the gene matches. CDR3 nucleotides: TGTGCCAGCAGCGCGGGGAACAGGGGGCTTTTCTACGAGCAGTACTTC. Its protein is CASSAGNRGLFYEQYF.